These T cell receptor beta chains were read from a single sample in a study of response to subunit inactivated influenza vaccine. TCRdb independently ran MiXCR on the RT-PCR reads; one entry per CDR3 protein. The sample contains about 780,000 distinct CDR3 sequences, approximately 17% of which appear only once. Sequencing was performed on PBMCs from blood, taken 5 days after vaccination. Receptors were obtained from a man in his fifties who received an inactivated influenza vaccine. The CDR3 runs from the conserved cysteine through the conserved F or W. Fields, in order: CDR3 protein, CDR3 DNA, J gene, V gene, CDR3 length, clone size, D gene. D genes are given only for firm matches. Size is stated for part of the rows, as once, few or many counts, or as a class when the clone is expanded.

CDR3: CASSVERSRVGELFF; DNA: TGTGCCAGCAGTGTCGAACGCTCCCGCGTCGGGGAGCTGTTTTTT; J: TRBJ2-2; V: TRBV6-1; length: 15; size: NA; D: NA
CDR3: CSATGLAEITYEQYF; DNA: TGCAGTGCTACGGGACTAGCGGAGATAACCTACGAGCAGTACTTC; J: TRBJ2-7; V: TRBV20-1; length: 15; size: few; D: TRBD2
CDR3: CATSDSGTGWISRETQYF; DNA: TGTGCCACCAGTGATTCCGGGACAGGGTGGATTTCTCGAGAGACCCAGTACTTC; J: TRBJ2-5; V: TRBV24-1; length: 18; size: few; D: TRBD1
CDR3: CASSLGWTNEQYF; DNA: TGTGCCAGCAGCTTGGGTTGGACCAACGAGCAGTACTTC; J: TRBJ2-7; V: TRBV7-2; length: 13; size: few; D: NA
CDR3: CASGFSDEQFF; DNA: TGTGCTAGTGGTTTTAGCGATGAGCAGTTCTTC; J: TRBJ2-1; V: TRBV12-5; length: 11; size: few; D: NA
CDR3: CASSLPAGMNTGELFF; DNA: TGTGCCAGCAGTCTTCCAGCGGGGATGAACACCGGGGAGCTGTTTTTT; J: TRBJ2-2; V: TRBV25-1; length: 16; size: NA; D: TRBD2
CDR3: CASSLGGQRGETQYF; DNA: TGTGCCAGCAGCTTAGGGGGGCAAAGGGGAGAGACCCAGTACTTC; J: TRBJ2-5; V: TRBV7-2; length: 15; size: many; D: NA
CDR3: CASSLKPSGVRNEQFF; DNA: TGTGCCAGCAGCTTAAAACCTAGCGGGGTGAGGAATGAGCAGTTCTTC; J: TRBJ2-1; V: TRBV7-3; length: 16; size: NA; D: TRBD2
CDR3: CASSLGETGELFF; DNA: TGCGCCAGCAGCTTGGGAGAAACCGGGGAGCTGTTTTTT; J: TRBJ2-2; V: TRBV5-1; length: 13; size: many; D: NA
CDR3: CSARTGEEQYF; DNA: TGCAGTGCTAGAACAGGGGAGGAGCAGTACTTC; J: TRBJ2-7; V: TRBV20-1; length: 11; size: NA; D: TRBD1
CDR3: CAWETGTSGLGEQFF; DNA: TGTGCCTGGGAAACCGGGACTAGCGGACTTGGGGAGCAGTTCTTC; J: TRBJ2-1; V: TRBV30; length: 15; size: NA; D: TRBD2
CDR3: CASSQGTDFYTEAFF; DNA: TGCGCCAGCAGCCAAGGGACAGACTTCTACACTGAAGCTTTCTTT; J: TRBJ1-1; V: TRBV4-3; length: 15; size: NA; D: NA
CDR3: CASSYTRGAGSGELFF; DNA: TGTGCCAGCAGTTACACGCGGGGAGCCGGGTCCGGGGAGCTGTTTTTT; J: TRBJ2-2; V: TRBV6-2/TRBV6-3; length: 16; size: NA; D: NA
CDR3: CASSLSSEIGKSTDTQYF; DNA: TGTGCCAGCAGTTTATCGAGTGAGATAGGGAAAAGCACAGATACGCAGTATTTT; J: TRBJ2-3; V: TRBV27; length: 18; size: NA; D: NA
CDR3: CASSQVGTTKRIEQFF; DNA: TGTGCCAGCTCACAGGTAGGGACAACCAAGAGGATTGAGCAGTTCTTC; J: TRBJ2-1; V: TRBV18; length: 16; size: NA; D: NA
CDR3: CSAENGQDLKNIQYF; DNA: TGCAGTGCTGAGAACGGACAGGATCTTAAAAACATTCAGTACTTC; J: TRBJ2-4; V: TRBV20-1; length: 15; size: NA; D: TRBD1
CDR3: CASSQDPTDNYGYTF; DNA: TGCGCCAGCAGCCAAGATCCCACAGATAACTATGGCTACACCTTC; J: TRBJ1-2; V: TRBV4-3; length: 15; size: many; D: NA
CDR3: CASSSLRYTDTQYF; DNA: TGTGCCAGCAGCTCCCTGAGATACACAGATACGCAGTATTTT; J: TRBJ2-3; V: TRBV7-9; length: 14; size: few; D: NA
CDR3: CASSFDRGLSTDTQYF; DNA: TGCGCCAGCAGCTTCGACAGGGGGTTAAGCACAGATACGCAGTATTTT; J: TRBJ2-3; V: TRBV5-1; length: 16; size: few; D: TRBD1
CDR3: CASSTTGLAGDYNEQFF; DNA: TGCGCCAGCAGCACGACGGGACTAGCGGGAGACTACAATGAGCAGTTCTTC; J: TRBJ2-1; V: TRBV5-1; length: 17; size: few; D: TRBD2
CDR3: CASSSPGGNTDTQYF; DNA: TGTGCCAGCAGCTCGCCGGGGGGGAACACAGATACGCAGTATTTT; J: TRBJ2-3; V: TRBV7-9; length: 15; size: few; D: TRBD2
CDR3: CASSRKTGTGELFF; DNA: TGTGCCAGCAGCCGGAAGACAGGGACGGGGGAGCTGTTTTTT; J: TRBJ2-2; V: TRBV7-9; length: 14; size: NA; D: TRBD1
CDR3: CASSYGGGSGELFF; DNA: TGTGCCAGCAGTTACGGAGGGGGAAGCGGGGAGCTGTTTTTT; J: TRBJ2-2; V: TRBV6-5; length: 14; size: NA; D: NA
CDR3: CATSDSQNLAEQYF; DNA: TGTGCCACCAGTGATTCACAGAATCTAGCCGAGCAGTACTTC; J: TRBJ2-7; V: TRBV24-1; length: 14; size: many; D: NA
CDR3: CASTKGAGAKVNTEAFF; DNA: TGTGCCAGCACGAAGGGAGCCGGGGCTAAGGTGAACACTGAAGCTTTCTTT; J: TRBJ1-1; V: TRBV4-2; length: 17; size: few; D: NA
CDR3: CSARSGLSLYNEQFF; DNA: TGCAGTGCTAGATCGGGACTATCCCTCTACAATGAGCAGTTCTTC; J: TRBJ2-1; V: TRBV20-1; length: 15; size: few; D: TRBD2
CDR3: CSASASGYRDNQPQHF; DNA: TGCAGTGCTAGTGCCTCGGGGTATCGGGACAATCAGCCCCAGCATTTT; J: TRBJ1-5; V: TRBV20-1; length: 16; size: many; D: NA
CDR3: CASSLVASGRTDTQYF; DNA: TGTGCCAGCAGCTTGGTGGCTAGCGGGAGGACAGATACGCAGTATTTT; J: TRBJ2-3; V: TRBV5-6; length: 16; size: few; D: TRBD2
CDR3: CASSSGTRAYEQYF; DNA: TGTGCCAGCAGTTCCGGGACACGGGCATACGAGCAGTACTTC; J: TRBJ2-7; V: TRBV28; length: 14; size: NA; D: NA
CDR3: CASSLQGAAVDTQYF; DNA: TGCGCCAGCAGCTTACAGGGGGCGGCGGTAGATACGCAGTATTTT; J: TRBJ2-3; V: TRBV5-1; length: 15; size: few; D: TRBD1
CDR3: CASTDREGEQYF; DNA: TGTGCCAGCACGGACAGGGAGGGCGAGCAGTACTTC; J: TRBJ2-7; V: TRBV6-2/TRBV6-3; length: 12; size: NA; D: NA
CDR3: CSARTLGSGNTEAFF; DNA: TGCAGTGCTAGGACCTTGGGATCAGGCAACACTGAAGCTTTCTTT; J: TRBJ1-1; V: TRBV20-1; length: 15; size: few; D: NA
CDR3: CAISGGVVPNTEAFF; DNA: TGTGCCATCAGTGGAGGGGTTGTTCCCAACACTGAAGCTTTCTTT; J: TRBJ1-1; V: TRBV10-3; length: 15; size: NA; D: NA
CDR3: CASSYSGLRALYGYTF; DNA: TGTGCCAGCAGTTACTCTGGTTTACGGGCCCTCTATGGCTACACCTTC; J: TRBJ1-2; V: TRBV6-2/TRBV6-3; length: 16; size: few; D: NA
CDR3: CSAPTGTASKEQYF; DNA: TGCAGTGCCCCAACCGGGACAGCATCAAAGGAGCAGTACTTC; J: TRBJ2-7; V: TRBV20-1; length: 14; size: few; D: TRBD1